This T cell receptor beta chain derives from a study of T-cell reconstitution after alpha-beta-depleted transplantation in children. This clonotype was detected a few times. Trimming pared 5 bases from V and 3 bases from J, leaving 11 bases between. CDR3 length equals 13 residues. This sample's TCRbeta library carried unique molecular identifier barcodes. One entry per CDR3 protein results from TCRdb running MiXCR on the PCR reads. The sample holds roughly 200,000 distinct CDR3 sequences; roughly 6.6% are singletons and the top ten take 5.5%. V is TRBV12-3 or TRBV12-4 and J is TRBJ2-7; D might be TRBD2 (5 bases). The sample in question was PBMCs, obtained before TCRalphabeta/CD19-depleted stem cell transplant. The clonotype originates from a boy between 2 and 10 years old with acute lymphoblastic leukemia, due to receive a stem cell transplant. The CDR3 region has the DNA TGTGCCAGCAGTCCCCTCGAGGGCTACGAGCAGTACTTC. Its translation is CASSPLEGYEQYF.